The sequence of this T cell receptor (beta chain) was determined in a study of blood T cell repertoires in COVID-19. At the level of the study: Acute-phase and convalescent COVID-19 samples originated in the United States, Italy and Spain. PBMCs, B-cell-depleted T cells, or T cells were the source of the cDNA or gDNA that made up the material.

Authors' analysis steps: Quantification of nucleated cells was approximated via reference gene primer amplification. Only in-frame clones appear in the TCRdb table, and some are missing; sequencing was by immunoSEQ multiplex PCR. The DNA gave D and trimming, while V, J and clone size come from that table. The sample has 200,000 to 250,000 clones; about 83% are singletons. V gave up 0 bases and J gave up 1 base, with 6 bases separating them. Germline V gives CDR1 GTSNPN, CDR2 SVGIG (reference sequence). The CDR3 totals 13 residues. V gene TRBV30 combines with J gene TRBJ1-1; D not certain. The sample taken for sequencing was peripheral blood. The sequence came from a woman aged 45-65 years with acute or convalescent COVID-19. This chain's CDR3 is CAWSVLRNTEAFF. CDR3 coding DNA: TGTGCCTGGAGTGTACTTAGGAACACTGAAGCTTTCTTT.